The clone carrying this T cell receptor beta chain was picked up a small number of times. TCRdb used MiXCR to reprocess the 5' RACE reads, holding one entry per CDR3 protein. The sample lists roughly 1.6 million distinct CDR3 sequences; more than 30% were seen once. The CDR3 runs to 14 residues. J was trimmed by 4 bases and V by 3 bases; bases with no gene match: 8. Germline V gene sequence: CDR1 SQVTM, CDR2 ANQGSEA. This sample was included in a study of identical twins. The V gene is TRBV29-1, the J gene TRBJ1-2, with 7 nucleotides matching TRBD1. The sample comprised cord blood. The receptor was derived from a newborn girl in good health. The CDR3 spells CSVDEGGWSYGYTF. The CDR3 region has the DNA TGCAGCGTTGATGAAGGGGGCTGGAGCTATGGCTACACCTTC.